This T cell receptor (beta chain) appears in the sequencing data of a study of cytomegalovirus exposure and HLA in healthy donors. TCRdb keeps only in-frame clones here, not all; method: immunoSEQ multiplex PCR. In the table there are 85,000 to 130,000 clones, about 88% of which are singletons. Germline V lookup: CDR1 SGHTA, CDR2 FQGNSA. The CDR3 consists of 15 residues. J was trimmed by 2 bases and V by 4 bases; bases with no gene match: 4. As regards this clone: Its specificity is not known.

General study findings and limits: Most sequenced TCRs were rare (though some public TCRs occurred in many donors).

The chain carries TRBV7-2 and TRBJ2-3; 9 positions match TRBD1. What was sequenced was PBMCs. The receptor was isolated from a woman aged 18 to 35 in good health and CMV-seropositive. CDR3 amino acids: CASSSDRGYTDTQYF. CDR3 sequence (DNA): TGTGCCAGCAGCTCGGACAGGGGCTACACAGATACGCAGTATTTT.